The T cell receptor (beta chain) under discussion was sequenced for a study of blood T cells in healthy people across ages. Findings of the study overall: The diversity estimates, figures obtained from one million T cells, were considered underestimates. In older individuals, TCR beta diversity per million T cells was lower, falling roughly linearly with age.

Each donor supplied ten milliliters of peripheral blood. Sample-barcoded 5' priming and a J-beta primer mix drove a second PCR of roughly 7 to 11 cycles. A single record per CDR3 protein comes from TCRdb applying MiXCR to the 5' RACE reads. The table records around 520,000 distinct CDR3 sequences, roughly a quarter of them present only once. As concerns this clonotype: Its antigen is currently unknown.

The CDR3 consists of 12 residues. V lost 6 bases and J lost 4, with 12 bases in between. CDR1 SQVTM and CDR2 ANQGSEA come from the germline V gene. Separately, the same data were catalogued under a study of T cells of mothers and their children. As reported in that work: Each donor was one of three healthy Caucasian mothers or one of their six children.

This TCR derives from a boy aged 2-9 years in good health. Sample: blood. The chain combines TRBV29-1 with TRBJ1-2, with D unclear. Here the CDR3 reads CSVSGVGYGYTF. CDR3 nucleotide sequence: TGCAGCGTCTCCGGGGTCGGCTATGGCTACACCTTC.